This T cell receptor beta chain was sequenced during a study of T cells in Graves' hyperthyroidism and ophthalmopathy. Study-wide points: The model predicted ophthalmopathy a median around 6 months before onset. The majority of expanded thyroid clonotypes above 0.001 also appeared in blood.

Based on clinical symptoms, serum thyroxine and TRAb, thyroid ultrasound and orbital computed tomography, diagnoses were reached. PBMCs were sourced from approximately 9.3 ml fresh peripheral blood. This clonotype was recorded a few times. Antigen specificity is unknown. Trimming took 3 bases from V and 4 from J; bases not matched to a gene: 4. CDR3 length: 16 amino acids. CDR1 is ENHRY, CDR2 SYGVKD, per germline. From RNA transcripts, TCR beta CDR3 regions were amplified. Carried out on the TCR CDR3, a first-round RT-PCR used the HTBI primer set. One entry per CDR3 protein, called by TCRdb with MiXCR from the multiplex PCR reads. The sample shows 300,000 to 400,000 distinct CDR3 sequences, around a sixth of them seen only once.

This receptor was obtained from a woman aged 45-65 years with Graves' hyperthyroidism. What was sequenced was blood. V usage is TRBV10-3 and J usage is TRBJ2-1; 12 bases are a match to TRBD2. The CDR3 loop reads CAISERLAGGYNEQFF. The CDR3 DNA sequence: TGTGCCATCAGTGAACGGCTAGCGGGAGGGTACAATGAGCAGTTCTTC.